Shown below are 26 T cell receptor beta chains from a single sample sequenced in a study of OX40 agonist ivuxolimab in advanced cancers. TCRdb's table, derived via immunoSEQ multiplex PCR, lists solely in-frame clones and lacks some. The sample yields approximately 38,000 clones, over 70% seen once. Source: CD4+ or CD8+ T cells sorted from blood, taken in a trial of the OX40 agonist ivuxolimab. The receptors stem from an adult with an advanced solid tumor such as melanoma, head and neck, liver or kidney cancer.

V and J are TRBV10-3 and TRBJ2-7; maybe TRBD1 (6 bases). The CDR3 has 12 amino acids. V gave up 11 bases and J gave up 2 bases, with 13 bases separating them. Germline assignment: CDR1 ENHRY and CDR2 SYGVKD. The CDR3 region is CASRDTTYEQYF. CDR3 nucleotides: TGTGCCTCCCGGGACACCACCTACGAGCAGTACTTC.

The V call is TRBV6-5, the J call TRBJ2-7; D is possibly TRBD1 or TRBD2 (5 bases each). The germline V and J ends were trimmed by 7 bases and 4 bases, with 17 bases remaining between them. CDR3 size: 14 residues. Germline lookup yields CDR1 MNHEY and CDR2 SVGAGI. This CDR3 is CASKGTRANYEQYF. The CDR3 nucleotides are TGTGCCAGCAAGGGGACCAGGGCTAATTACGAGCAGTACTTC.

The chain couples TRBV4-2 to TRBJ1-6, with 7 bases aligning to TRBD1. The V segment lost 0 bases and the J segment 7 bases; nucleotides outside the gene matches: 3. The CDR3 totals 15 residues. Germline loops: CDR1 LGHNA, CDR2 YNFKEQ. CDR3 sequence: CASSQDPGQNSPLHF. CDR3 in DNA: TGTGCCAGCAGCCAAGACCCGGGACAGAATTCACCCCTCCACTTT.

The chain employs TRBV28 and TRBJ1-1; D gene unclear. This CDR3 has 12 amino acids. V was cut by 2 bases and J by 11 bases, with 12 bases left in between. Per germline, CDR1 MDHEN and CDR2 SYDVKM. The CDR3 region is CASSLPGMRAFF. CDR3 in DNA: TGTGCCAGCAGTTTACCGGGGATGCGGGCTTTCTTT.

The chain has TRBV7-9 and TRBJ1-3; possibly TRBD1 for D (5 bases). The CDR3 spans 14 residues. CDR1 is SEHNR and CDR2 is FQNEAQ in the germline V gene (reference sequence). Trimming removed 3 bases from V and 8 bases from J, with 14 bases in between. This CDR3 is CASSFDIPRDTIYF. The CDR3 region has the DNA TGTGCCAGCAGCTTCGACATCCCCAGGGACACCATATATTTT.

The chain links TRBV5-1 to TRBJ2-2, with D hard to call. The CDR3 loop spans 14 amino acids. Looked up from germline, CDR1 is SGHRS and CDR2 is YFSETQ. The V end lost 4 bases, the J end lost 1 base, and 8 bases lay between the germline ends. CDR3 in DNA: TGCGCCAGCAGCCGTGCCGGGAACACCGGGGAGCTGTTTTTT. It yields the protein CASSRAGNTGELFF.

The V and J genes are TRBV6-6 and TRBJ1-2; 10 bases are shared with TRBD1. V gave up 7 bases and J gave up 8 bases; unmatched junction bases: 7. Germline CDR1 reads MNHNY; CDR2 reads SVGAGI (reference sequence). The CDR3 loop spans 13 amino acids. The DNA for the CDR3 is TGTGCCAGCACCTACGGGGGACAGGGGGGCTACACCTTC. As protein: CASTYGGQGGYTF.

The genes are TRBV9 and TRBJ1-2; D is perhaps TRBD1 (5 bases). V dropped 1 base and J dropped 4 bases, with 14 bases sitting between them. The CDR3 runs 15 residues. The germline gives CDR1 SGDLS, CDR2 YYNGEE. CDR3 in DNA: TGTGCCAGCAGCGTAACAGGAGGGACTAGCTATGGCTACACCTTC. It codes for CASSVTGGTSYGYTF. The whole variable domain, filled in from reference TRBV9 and TRBJ1-2, reads DSGVTQTPKHLITATGQRVTLRCSPRSGDLSVYWYQQSLDQGLQFLIQYYNGEERAKGNILERFSAQQFPDLHSELNLSSLELGDSALYFCASSVTGGTSYGYTFGSGTRLTVV.

Remarks on this clone: A read error may account for a junction end that differs from germline. The chain combines TRBV25-1 with TRBJ2-5; D is perhaps TRBD2 (5 bases). Germline V gene data show CDR1 as MGHDK and CDR2 as SYGVNS. The CDR3 has 13 amino acids. The CDR3 reads CASSLDFQEAQYF. The CDR3 region has the DNA TGTGCCAGCAGTCTGGACTTTCAAGAGGCCCAGTACTTC.

The chain links TRBV5-4 to TRBJ2-3; no clear D gene. CDR1 SGHNT and CDR2 YYREEE come from the germline V gene (reference sequence). The CDR3 totals 16 residues. V was pared by 4 bases and J by 3 bases, with 18 bases between. Written as DNA, the CDR3 is TGTGCCAGCAGCCCTAGGATGTATACTGTAACAGATACGCAGTATTTT. Its protein product is CASSPRMYTVTDTQYF. The full variable domain, in which reference TRBV5-4 and TRBJ2-3 provide the parts outside the CDR3, is ETGVTQSPTHLIKTRGQQVTLRCSSQSGHNTVSWYQQALGQGPQFIFQYYREEENGRGNFPPRFSGLQFPNYSSELNVNALELDDSALYLCASSPRMYTVTDTQYFGPGTRLTVL.

V is TRBV6-1 and J is TRBJ2-7; D is possibly TRBD2 (6 bases). From germline, CDR1 is MNHNS and CDR2 SASEGT. The CDR3 runs 15 residues. V was clipped by 4 bases and J by 4 bases, with 17 bases between them. The CDR3 bases are TGTGCCAGCAGTGCCACCGGGACTGGATTATACGAGCAGTACTTC. It is translated as CASSATGTGLYEQYF.

The chain is built from TRBV19 and TRBJ2-2; D gene ambiguous. Trimming stripped 8 bases from V and 4 bases from J, with 11 bases between. The CDR3 consists of 13 residues. Germline V gives CDR1 LNHDA, CDR2 SQIVND (reference sequence). The CDR3 sequence is CASGTGGTGELFF. The CDR3 region has the DNA TGTGCCAGTGGAACGGGCGGCACCGGGGAGCTGTTTTTT.

The chain uses TRBV10-3 and TRBJ2-1; D not resolved. Trimming removed 6 bases at V and 6 bases at J, with 12 bases between. The CDR3 totals 13 residues. Looked up from germline, CDR1 is ENHRY and CDR2 is SYGVKD. The CDR3 DNA reads as TGTGCCATCAGAAGTACCAGTGGCAATGAGCAGTTCTTC. It yields the protein CAIRSTSGNEQFF.

The rearrangement links TRBV5-1 to TRBJ2-7, with D unclear. The CDR3 consists of 13 residues. Germline assignment: CDR1 SGHRS and CDR2 YFSETQ. V gave up 0 bases and J gave up 8 bases, with 12 bases separating them. The CDR3 loop is CASSLEGQEQQYF. The CDR3 DNA follows: TGCGCCAGCAGCTTGGAAGGGCAGGAACAGCAGTACTTC.

This clone was counted once. J is TRBJ2-7 and V is TRBV20-1, with D tentatively TRBD2 (5 bases). The germline gives CDR1 DFQATT, CDR2 SNEGSKA (reference sequence). Trimming took 2 bases from V and 6 from J, leaving 8 bases between them. The CDR3 contains 11 residues. CDR3 amino acids: CSARLAFEQYF. The CDR3 coding sequence is TGCAGTGCTAGACTAGCTTTCGAGCAGTACTTC.

The chain couples TRBV7-2 to TRBJ1-1; 7 positions agree with TRBD1. This CDR3 region has 14 residues. Germline V gives CDR1 SGHTA, CDR2 FQGNSA. After removal of 5 bases from V and 3 bases from J, the junction contained 6 bases not matched to a gene. CDR3 amino acids: CASSPDRVDTEAFF. The CDR3 DNA reads TGTGCCAGCAGCCCTGACAGGGTCGACACTGAAGCTTTCTTT.

J is TRBJ2-7 and V is TRBV19; D perhaps matches TRBD1 (6 bases). This CDR3 contains 14 residues. The V gene's germline CDR1 is LNHDA and CDR2 SQIVND (reference sequence). With 9 bases removed from V and 7 bases from J, the gap between germline ends came to 22 bases. CDR3 nucleotides: TGTGCCAGCCGCCGCCGGGACACCCCTTTGGAGCAGTACTTC. The encoded protein is CASRRRDTPLEQYF.

The rearrangement joins TRBV4-1 to TRBJ1-1; 9 bases fit TRBD1. Germline CDR1 reads MGHRA; CDR2 reads YSYEKL. V trimming: 4 bases; J trimming: 3 bases; junction bases outside the gene matches: 9. The CDR3 totals 16 residues. This chain's CDR3 is CASSLDLGDRDTEAFF. The CDR3 DNA is TGCGCCAGCAGCCTAGATTTGGGGGACAGGGACACTGAAGCTTTCTTT.

The genes are TRBV18 and TRBJ2-7, with D perhaps matching TRBD1 (5 bases). CDR3 length: 12 amino acids. V dropped 0 bases and J dropped 9 bases, with 9 bases sitting between them. Per the germline V gene, CDR1 is KGHSH and CDR2 is LQKENI. The CDR3 loop is CASSPPERGQYF. The CDR3 nucleotides are TGTGCCAGCTCACCACCTGAAAGGGGGCAGTACTTC.

The V gene is TRBV4-2, the J gene TRBJ2-2, with 7 nucleotides matching TRBD2. Trimming cost V 0 bases and J 1 base; bases outside gene matches: 2. The CDR3 length is 16 residues. Germline V CDR1 and CDR2: LGHNA, YNFKEQ. This CDR3 reads CASSQEGTMNTGELFF. The DNA of the CDR3 is TGTGCCAGCAGCCAAGAGGGGACTATGAACACCGGGGAGCTGTTTTTT.

CDR3 amino acids: CASSLVRLTGETQYF. In nucleotides, the CDR3 is TGTGCCAGCAGCTTAGTGCGCCTCACTGGAGAGACCCAGTACTTC. The V call is TRBV7-2, the J call TRBJ2-5; the D is unclear. V was clipped by 1 base and J by 4 bases, with 13 bases between them. CDR1 and CDR2 from the germline V gene are SGHTA and FQGNSA. This CDR3 is built from 15 residues. The variable domain in full, completed from reference TRBV7-2 and TRBJ2-5, reads GAGVSQSPSNKVTEKGKDVELRCDPISGHTALYWYRQSLGQGLEFLIYFQGNSAPDKSGLPSDRFSAERTGGSVSTLTIQRTQQEDSAVYLCASSLVRLTGETQYFGPGTRLLVL.

This clone was picked up one time. The chain links TRBV11-2 to TRBJ2-5, with 7 bases lining up with TRBD2. The trim removed 4 bases at V and 5 bases at J, leaving 4 bases unmatched. The CDR3 consists of 13 residues. CDR1 and CDR2 (germline): SGHAT, FQNNGV. This CDR3 reads CASSWSGAETQYF. The CDR3 DNA is TGTGCCAGCAGCTGGAGCGGGGCGGAGACCCAGTACTTC.

This clone was seen a handful of times. This chain joins TRBV6-1 and TRBJ2-7; 7 nucleotides line up with TRBD1. This CDR3 comprises 14 residues. Germline CDR1 is MNHNS and CDR2 is SASEGT. V gave up 3 bases and J gave up 5 bases; unmatched junction bases: 7. CDR3 residues: CASSEKGAMNEQYF. As DNA, the CDR3 is TGTGCCAGCAGTGAGAAGGGGGCCATGAACGAGCAGTACTTC.

This clone was detected once. The CDR3 loop is CASSFIGGGVVADTQYF. The CDR3 coding sequence is TGTGCCAGCAGCTTTATTGGCGGGGGGGTCGTGGCAGATACGCAGTATTTT. The gene calls are TRBV7-2 and TRBJ2-3, with TRBD2 identical over 9 bases. This CDR3 region has 17 residues. Germline V gene lookup returns CDR1 SGHTA and CDR2 FQGNSA. With 3 bases clipped from V and 4 bases from J, the junction kept 11 bases outside the gene matches.

The rearrangement joins TRBV7-3 to TRBJ1-6; 9 positions match TRBD1. The CDR3 loop spans 13 amino acids. Losses at the gene ends were 8 bases for V and 9 bases for J; bases not matched to a gene: 5. Germline loops: CDR1 SGHTA, CDR2 FQGTGA. The CDR3 region is CASAGDRVSPLHF. The CDR3 DNA reads TGTGCCAGCGCAGGGGACAGGGTTTCACCCCTCCACTTT. Based on the CDR3 plus reference TRBV7-3 and TRBJ1-6, the full variable domain is GAGVSQTPSNKVTEKGKYVELRCDPISGHTALYWYRQSLGQGPEFLIYFQGTGAADDSGLPNDRFFAVRPEGSVSTLKIQRTERGDSAVYLCASAGDRVSPLHFGNGTRLTVT.

In this sample, this clone turned up a few times. The J gene is TRBJ2-3, the V gene TRBV27; D is undetermined. Germline values: CDR1 MNHEY, CDR2 SMNVEV (reference sequence). CDR3 size: 13 residues. Trimming left V 5 bases short and J 2 bases short, with 8 bases between. CDR3 sequence: CASSPRNTDTQYF. In DNA form, the CDR3 reads TGTGCCAGCAGTCCCCGCAACACAGATACGCAGTATTTT.